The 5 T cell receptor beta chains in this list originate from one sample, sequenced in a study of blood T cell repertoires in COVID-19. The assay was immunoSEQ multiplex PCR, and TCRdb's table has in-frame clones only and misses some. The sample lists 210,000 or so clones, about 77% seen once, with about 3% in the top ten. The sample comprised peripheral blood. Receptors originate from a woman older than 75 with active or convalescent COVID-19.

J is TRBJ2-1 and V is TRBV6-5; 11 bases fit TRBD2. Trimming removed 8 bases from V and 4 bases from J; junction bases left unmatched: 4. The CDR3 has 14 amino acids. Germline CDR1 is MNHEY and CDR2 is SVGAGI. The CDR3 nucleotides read TGTGCCAGCTTTAGCGGGGGGGTTTACAATGAGCAGTTCTTC. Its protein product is CASFSGGVYNEQFF.

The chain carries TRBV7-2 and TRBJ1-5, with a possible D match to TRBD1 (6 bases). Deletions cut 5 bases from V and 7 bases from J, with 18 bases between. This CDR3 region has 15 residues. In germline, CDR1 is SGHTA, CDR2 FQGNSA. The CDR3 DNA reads TGTGCCAGCAGCCGCAACGCGGGGGGCGAACAGCCCCAGCATTTT. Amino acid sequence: CASSRNAGGEQPQHF.

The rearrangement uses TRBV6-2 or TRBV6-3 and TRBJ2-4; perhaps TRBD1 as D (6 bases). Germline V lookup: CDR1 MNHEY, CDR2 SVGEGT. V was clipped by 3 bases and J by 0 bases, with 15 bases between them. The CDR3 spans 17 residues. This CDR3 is CASSYSTQGIAKNIQYF. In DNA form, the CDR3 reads TGTGCCAGCAGTTATAGTACGCAGGGGATAGCCAAAAACATTCAGTACTTC.

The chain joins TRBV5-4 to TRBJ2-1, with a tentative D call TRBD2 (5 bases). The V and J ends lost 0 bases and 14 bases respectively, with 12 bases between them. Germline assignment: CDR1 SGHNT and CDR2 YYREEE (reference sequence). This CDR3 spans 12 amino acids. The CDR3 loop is CASSLAGEEEFF. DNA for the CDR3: TGTGCCAGCAGCTTGGCCGGGGAAGAAGAGTTCTTC.

CDR3 residues: CASSQGGRVLGFGKLFF. CDR3 bases: TGTGCCAGCAGCCAAGGGGGCAGGGTCCTTGGCTTCGGAAAACTGTTTTTT. This rearrangement joins TRBV14 to TRBJ1-4, with D tentatively TRBD1 (5 bases). Trimming removed 1 base at V and 10 bases at J, with 22 bases between. Germline V CDR1 and CDR2: SGHDN, FVKESK. The CDR3 extends over 17 amino acids.